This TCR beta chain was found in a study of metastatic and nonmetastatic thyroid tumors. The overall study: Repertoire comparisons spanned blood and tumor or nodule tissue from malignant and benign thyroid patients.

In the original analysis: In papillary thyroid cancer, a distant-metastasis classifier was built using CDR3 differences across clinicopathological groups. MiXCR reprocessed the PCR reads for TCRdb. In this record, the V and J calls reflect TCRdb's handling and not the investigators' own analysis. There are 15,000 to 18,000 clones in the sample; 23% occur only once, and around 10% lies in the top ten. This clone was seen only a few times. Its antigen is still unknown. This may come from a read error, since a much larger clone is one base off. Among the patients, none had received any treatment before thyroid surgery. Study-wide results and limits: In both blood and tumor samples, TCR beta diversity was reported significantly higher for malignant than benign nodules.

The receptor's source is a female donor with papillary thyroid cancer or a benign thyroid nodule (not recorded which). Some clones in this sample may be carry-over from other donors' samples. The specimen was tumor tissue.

The CDR3: CASSLEAETQYF. CDR3 nucleotides: TGTGCCAGCTCTCTCGAGGCGGAGACCCAGTACTTC. The chain has TRBV18 and TRBJ2-5; D is unclear. V was pared by 6 bases and J by 5 bases, with 10 bases between. The germline V gene encodes CDR1 KGHSH and CDR2 LQKENI. CDR3 length equals 12 residues.